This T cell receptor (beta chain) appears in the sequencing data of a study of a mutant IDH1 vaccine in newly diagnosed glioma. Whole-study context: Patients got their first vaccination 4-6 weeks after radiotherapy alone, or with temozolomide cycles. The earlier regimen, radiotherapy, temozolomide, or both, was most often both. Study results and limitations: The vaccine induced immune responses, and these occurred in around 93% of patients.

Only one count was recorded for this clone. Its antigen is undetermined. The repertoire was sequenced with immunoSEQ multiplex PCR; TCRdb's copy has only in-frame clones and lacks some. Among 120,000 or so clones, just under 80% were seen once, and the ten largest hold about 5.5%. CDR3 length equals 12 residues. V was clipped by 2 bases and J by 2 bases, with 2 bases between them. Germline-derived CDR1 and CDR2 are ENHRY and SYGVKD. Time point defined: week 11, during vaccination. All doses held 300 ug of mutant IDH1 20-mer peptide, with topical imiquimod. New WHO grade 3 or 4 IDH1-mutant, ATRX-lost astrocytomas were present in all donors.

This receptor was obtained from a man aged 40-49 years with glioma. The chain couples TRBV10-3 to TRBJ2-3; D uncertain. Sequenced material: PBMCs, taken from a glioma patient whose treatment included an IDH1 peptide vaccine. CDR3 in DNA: TGTGCCATCAGTGAGGTCACAGATACGCAGTATTTT. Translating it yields CAISEVTDTQYF.